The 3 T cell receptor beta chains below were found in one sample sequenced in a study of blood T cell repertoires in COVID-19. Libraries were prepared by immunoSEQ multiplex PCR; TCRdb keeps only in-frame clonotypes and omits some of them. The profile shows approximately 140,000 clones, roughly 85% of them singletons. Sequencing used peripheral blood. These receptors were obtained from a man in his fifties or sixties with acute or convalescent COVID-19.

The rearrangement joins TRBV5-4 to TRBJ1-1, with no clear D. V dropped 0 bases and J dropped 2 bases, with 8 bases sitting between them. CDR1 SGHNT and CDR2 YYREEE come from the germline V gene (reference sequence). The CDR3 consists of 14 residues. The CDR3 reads CASSLDQDNTEAFF. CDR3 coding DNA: TGTGCCAGCAGCTTGGACCAGGATAACACTGAAGCTTTCTTT.

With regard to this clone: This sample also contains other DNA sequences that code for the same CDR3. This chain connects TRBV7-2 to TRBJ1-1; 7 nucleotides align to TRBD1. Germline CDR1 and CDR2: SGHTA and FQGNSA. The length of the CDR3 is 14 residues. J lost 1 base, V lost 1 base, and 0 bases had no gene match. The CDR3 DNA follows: TGTGCCAGCAGCTTAGGACAGGGGAACACTGAAGCTTTCTTT. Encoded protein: CASSLGQGNTEAFF.

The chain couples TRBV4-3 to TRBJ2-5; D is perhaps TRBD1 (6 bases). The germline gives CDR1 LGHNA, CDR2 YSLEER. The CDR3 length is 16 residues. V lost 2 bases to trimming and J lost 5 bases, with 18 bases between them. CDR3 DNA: TGCGCCAGCAGCCAAACCGTAGGCAGGGGCGCGGAGACCCAGTACTTC. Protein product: CASSQTVGRGAETQYF.